The 16 T cell receptor beta chains listed next were all sequenced from one sample in a study of cytomegalovirus exposure and HLA in healthy donors. This PCR relied on a set of 60 Vbeta primers and 13 Jbeta primers. Using immunoSEQ multiplex PCR, the repertoire was profiled, and TCRdb retains in-frame clones only, with some absent. The sample carries 150,000 to 200,000 clones, roughly 82% recorded once. The sequenced sample was PBMCs. These receptors all stem from a man aged 50 or older in good health and CMV-seropositive.

CDR3 sequence (DNA): TGTGCCAGCAGCGACAGGGGGGGTGAAAAACTGTTTTTT. As protein: CASSDRGGEKLFF. The gene calls are TRBV5-6 and TRBJ1-4, with 9 positions matching TRBD1. Germline assignment: CDR1 SGHDT and CDR2 YYEEEE. V dropped 4 bases and J dropped 7; count of bases not matched to a gene: 2. The CDR3 has 13 residues.

The chain is built from TRBV19 and TRBJ1-2; 7 bases match TRBD1. The CDR3 is 14 amino acids. V trimming: 0 bases; J trimming: 7 bases; junction bases outside the gene matches: 5. Per the germline V gene, CDR1 is LNHDA and CDR2 is SQIVND (reference sequence). CDR3 sequence reads: CASSIERGLRGYTF. CDR3 coding DNA: TGTGCCAGTAGTATAGAAAGGGGGCTGCGTGGCTACACCTTC. Drawing the rest from reference TRBV19 and TRBJ1-2, the complete variable domain is DGGITQSPKYLFRKEGQNVTLSCEQNLNHDAMYWYRQDPGQGLRLIYYSQIVNDFQKGDIAEGYSVSREKKESFPLTVTSAQKNPTAFYLCASSIERGLRGYTFGSGTRLTVV.

The V call is TRBV9, the J call TRBJ2-3, with 7 bases that match TRBD2. CDR3 length equals 16 residues. Germline V gives CDR1 SGDLS, CDR2 YYNGEE. The trim removed 0 bases at V and 2 bases at J, leaving 6 bases unmatched. The CDR3 sequence: CASSVGLAANTDTQYF. CDR3 nucleotide sequence: TGTGCCAGCAGCGTAGGCCTAGCGGCCAACACAGATACGCAGTATTTT.

This clone appeared once. The gene calls are TRBV27 and TRBJ2-3; TRBD2 aligns across 8 bases. The V segment lost 7 bases and the J segment 0 bases; nucleotides outside the gene matches: 6. CDR1 MNHEY and CDR2 SMNVEV come from the germline V gene (reference sequence). This CDR3 has 15 residues. The CDR3 reads CASNKRETSTDTQYF. The DNA of the CDR3 is TGTGCCAGCAACAAGCGGGAGACGAGCACAGATACGCAGTATTTT.

CDR3 residues: CASSLSLVGNEQFF. DNA of the CDR3: TGCGCCAGCAGCTTGTCGCTAGTAGGCAATGAGCAGTTCTTC. The chain combines TRBV5-1 with TRBJ2-1; no reliable D call. This CDR3 spans 14 amino acids. Trimming took 1 base from V and 6 from J, leaving 11 bases between them. CDR1 SGHRS and CDR2 YFSETQ come from the germline V gene.

The CDR3 sequence is CASSLEAGGPEYEQYF. The CDR3 nucleotides read TGCGCCAGCAGCTTGGAAGCGGGGGGGCCGGAGTACGAGCAGTACTTC. This chain uses TRBV5-1 with TRBJ2-7; TRBD2 matches at 10 bases. In germline, CDR1 is SGHRS, CDR2 YFSETQ. CDR3 length: 16 amino acids. Trimming took 0 bases from V and 4 from J; bases not matched to a gene: 7. Looking up the rest from reference TRBV5-1 and TRBJ2-7 gives the full variable domain: KAGVTQTPRYLIKTRGQQVTLSCSPISGHRSVSWYQQTPGQGLQFLFEYFSETQRNKGNFPGRFSGRQFSNSRSEMNVSTLELGDSALYLCASSLEAGGPEYEQYFGPGTRLTVT.

This chain links TRBV19 with TRBJ1-4; a possible D gene is TRBD1 (6 bases). In germline, CDR1 is LNHDA, CDR2 SQIVND (reference sequence). Trimming left V 4 bases short and J 7 bases short, with 16 bases between. The CDR3 length is 15 residues. The CDR3 loop reads CASSTDSGPLEKLFF. CDR3 DNA sequence: TGTGCCAGTAGTACGGACAGCGGTCCTCTTGAAAAACTGTTTTTT.

Comments on this clone: A read error may account for a junction end that differs from germline. This chain uses TRBV7-7 with TRBJ2-1, with 7 bases that match TRBD2. The length of the CDR3 is 15 residues. CDR1 and CDR2 from the germline V gene are SSHAT and FNYEAQ (reference sequence). CDR3 bases: TGTGCTAGCAGCCTCGGACTAGGGTCCTACAATGAGCAGTTCTTC. Translating gives CASSLGLGSYNEQFF. Complete variable domain (other parts from reference TRBV7-7 and TRBJ2-1): GAGVSQSPRYKVTKRGQDVTLRCDPISSHATLYWYQQALGQGPEFLTYFNYEAQPDKSGLPSDRFSAERPEGSISTLTIQRTEQRDSAMYRCASSLGLGSYNEQFFGPGTRLTVL.

The chain combines TRBV7-8 with TRBJ1-2; 9 nucleotides agree with TRBD1. The CDR3 loop spans 16 amino acids. CDR1 is SGHVS and CDR2 is FQNEAQ in the germline V gene. Losses at the gene ends were 0 bases for V and 6 bases for J; bases not matched to a gene: 8. CDR3 protein: CASSLAPGTGRDGYTF. The CDR3 bases are TGTGCCAGCAGCTTAGCTCCCGGGACAGGGCGCGATGGCTACACCTTC.

The chain has TRBV11-3 and TRBJ2-1; 7 positions agree with TRBD2. The CDR3 extends over 14 amino acids. In germline, CDR1 is SGHNT, CDR2 YENEEA. J was trimmed by 8 bases and V by 5 bases; bases with no gene match: 9. This CDR3 is CASSQSGNGDEQFF. The CDR3, as DNA: TGTGCCAGCAGCCAAAGCGGGAACGGCGATGAGCAGTTCTTC.

The chain recombines TRBV29-1 with TRBJ1-1, with a tentative D call TRBD1 (5 bases). V was trimmed by 3 bases and J by 5 bases, leaving 10 bases between them. CDR3 size: 12 residues. Germline V gives CDR1 SQVTM, CDR2 ANQGSEA. The CDR3 sequence: CSVDRGSTEAFF. The CDR3 nucleotides are TGCAGCGTTGATAGGGGTTCGACTGAAGCTTTCTTT.

The chain combines TRBV5-3 with TRBJ2-2; 7 positions match TRBD2. TRBV5-3 carries the ORF label, with uncertain function. CDR3 length: 13 amino acids. V was clipped by 3 bases and J by 6 bases; unmatched bases: 2. The CDR3 region has the DNA TGTGCCAGAAGCTGGACTAGTGCCGGGGAGCTGTTTTTT. This sequence encodes CARSWTSAGELFF.

This chain links TRBV4-1 with TRBJ2-3; D is possibly TRBD2 (5 bases). This CDR3 is built from 15 residues. Per germline, CDR1 MGHRA and CDR2 YSYEKL. V lost 0 bases to trimming and J lost 6 bases, with 13 bases between them. The DNA of the CDR3 is TGCGCCAGCAGCCAAGAGTCAGCGGTGGGGGATACGCAGTATTTT. Protein product: CASSQESAVGDTQYF.

The V and J genes are TRBV18 and TRBJ1-2; D remains ambiguous. V was cut by 0 bases and J by 0 bases, with 8 bases left in between. Germline CDR1 is KGHSH and CDR2 is LQKENI. The CDR3 has 15 amino acids. DNA of the CDR3: TGTGCCAGCTCACCACCGGGCCAGTCTAACTATGGCTACACCTTC. The encoded protein is CASSPPGQSNYGYTF.

This clone turned up a few times. The V call is TRBV20-1, the J call TRBJ2-1, with D tentatively TRBD1 (5 bases). Germline V gives CDR1 DFQATT, CDR2 SNEGSKA (reference sequence). V shed 1 base and J shed 8 bases, with 6 bases lying between them. This CDR3 is 11 amino acids long. The CDR3 nucleotides read TGCAGTGCTAGAGTAGGGGATGAGCAGTTCTTC. It yields the protein CSARVGDEQFF.

The rearrangement uses TRBV30 and TRBJ2-5, with 8 nucleotides matching TRBD2. Trimming took 0 bases from V and 2 from J; bases not matched to a gene: 11. Germline V gene sequence: CDR1 GTSNPN, CDR2 SVGIG (reference sequence). This CDR3 has 17 amino acids. CDR3 sequence reads: CAWSVVTSEYPQETQYF. The CDR3 DNA sequence: TGTGCCTGGAGTGTCGTGACTAGCGAGTACCCGCAAGAGACCCAGTACTTC.